This T cell receptor beta chain was observed in a study of T cell repertoires in cytomegalovirus infection. About the research overall: The public TCR beta signatures pointed to both CMV infection and matching HLA type. Study-wide results and limits: People with CMV and the relevant HLA were identified by cumulative public TCR beta family frequency. Ex vivo responses were dominated by HLA-C-restricted CMV-specific TCR beta clonotypes.

CDR3 length equals 14 residues. The ends were cut back, 1 base at V and 4 bases at J, with 10 bases in the middle. Germline V gene sequence: CDR1 SGHTA, CDR2 FQGNSA. In its sample, this clonotype was seen a few times. The target antigen is unknown. Each CDR3 protein gets one entry after TCRdb re-called the reads with MiXCR. Altogether around 100,000 distinct CDR3 sequences are present, over 9.5% being singletons, with the ten largest covering roughly 31%. This TCR was sampled from a human donor in good health (CMV status not recorded). Some clones in this sample may be carry-over from other donors' samples. The genes are TRBV7-2 and TRBJ1-2; D gene unclear. The material sequenced was PBMCs, sequenced either directly or after in vitro stimulation (not recorded which). CDR3 in DNA: TGTGCCAGCAGCTTAGGGCCCGGACCCTATGGCTACACCTTC. Amino acids: CASSLGPGPYGYTF.